Listed below are T cell receptor beta chains from one sample, sequenced in a study of T-cell memory formation after mild COVID-19. One entry per CDR3 protein, called by TCRdb with MiXCR from the 5' RACE reads. Here the sample spans approximately 300,000 distinct CDR3 sequences, roughly a fifth being singletons. Material: PBMCs or a T cell subset sorted from them (not recorded which). These receptor sequences come from a man younger than 30 who had mild COVID-19 (a few samples of this study predate the infection). Cell type and time point are not known. Both conserved end residues are part of each CDR3. A D gene is named only where the DNA matches it firmly. Some rows have no size entry. The others give once, few or many, or a class for an expanded clone.

d_gene,j_gene,v_gene,abundance,CDR3nt,CDR3aa
NA,TRBJ1-4,TRBV5-6,NA,TGTGCCAGCAGCTTGGAGGGAAGAGCTCAAGAAAAACTGTTTTTT,CASSLEGRAQEKLFF
NA,TRBJ2-2,TRBV4-3,few,TGCGCCAGCAGCCAAGGGCAGGGCAGGGCGAACACCGGGGAGCTGTTTTTT,CASSQGQGRANTGELFF
NA,TRBJ1-6,TRBV6-5,few,TGTGCCAGCAGCTTCCGGGACCCGGGACTAGGGTCCCTCCACTTT,CASSFRDPGLGSLHF
TRBD2,TRBJ2-3,TRBV5-1,NA,TGCGCCAGCAGCTGGACTAGCGGGGCAGATACGCAGTATTTT,CASSWTSGADTQYF
TRBD1,TRBJ2-1,TRBV5-1,NA,TGCGCCAGCAGCCAAACGGACAGGGGTATCGGTGAGCAGTTCTTC,CASSQTDRGIGEQFF
TRBD1,TRBJ2-3,TRBV5-1,few,TGCGCCAGCAGCCGCGACAGGGGAGGAGATACGCAGTATTTT,CASSRDRGGDTQYF
NA,TRBJ1-5,TRBV4-1,many,TGCGCCAGCAGCCAAGAGGAATGGGGACTTCCCAATCAGCCCCAGCATTTT,CASSQEEWGLPNQPQHF
NA,TRBJ1-1,TRBV2,NA,TGTGCCAGCAAGGAGGGGAGGTACACTGAAGCTTTCTTT,CASKEGRYTEAFF
NA,TRBJ2-6,TRBV7-2,once,TGTGCCAGCAGCTCCTCCCCCTCGCGATCTGGGGCCAACGTCCTGACTTTC,CASSSSPSRSGANVLTF
NA,TRBJ1-5,TRBV6-2/TRBV6-3,many,TGTGCCAGCCCCAAGATGCCCCTGGACCTTTATAGCAATCAGCCCCAGCATTTT,CASPKMPLDLYSNQPQHF
NA,TRBJ2-4,TRBV12-3/TRBV12-4,NA,TGTGCCAGCAGGTCCTGGCAAGGGAAAAACATTCAGTACTTC,CASRSWQGKNIQYF
NA,TRBJ1-1,TRBV5-1,NA,TGCGCCAGCAGCCTTTTGGGGGGCAGTGGGGACACTGAAGCTTTCTTT,CASSLLGGSGDTEAFF
NA,TRBJ1-4,TRBV7-7,NA,TGTGCCAGCAGCTTAGGTTTCGGGGCGAGCGAAAAACTGTTTTTT,CASSLGFGASEKLFF
NA,TRBJ2-5,TRBV5-4,many,TGTGCCAGCAGCTTGGCAGGGGCGACGGAGACCCAGTACTTC,CASSLAGATETQYF
NA,TRBJ1-2,TRBV7-2,NA,TGTGCCAGCAGCTTAAGTGGGGCGCCGGGCGGCTACACCTTC,CASSLSGAPGGYTF
NA,TRBJ1-1,TRBV7-2,NA,TGTGCCAGCAGTTCGGACGCACGGAACACTGAAGCTTTCTTT,CASSSDARNTEAFF
NA,TRBJ2-4,TRBV10-3,many,TGTGCCATCAGTGAGGGGTTGGAAAACATTCAGTACTTC,CAISEGLENIQYF
NA,TRBJ1-6,TRBV4-2,NA,TGTGCCAGCAGCCAAGCCGCGGGTACGAATTCACCCCTCCACTTT,CASSQAAGTNSPLHF
NA,TRBJ1-1,TRBV27,few,TGTGCCAGCAAATCTACCCTGAACACTGAAGCTTTCTTT,CASKSTLNTEAFF
NA,TRBJ1-5,TRBV27,NA,TGTGCCAGCAGTTTCTCCAGTTACAATCAGCCCCAGCATTTT,CASSFSSYNQPQHF
NA,TRBJ2-5,TRBV19,NA,TGTGCCAGTATCGGGAAAACACAAGAGACCCAGTACTTC,CASIGKTQETQYF
TRBD1,TRBJ1-1,TRBV5-6,few,TGTGCCAGCAGCCAACAGGGGATCACTGAAGCTTTCTTT,CASSQQGITEAFF
TRBD1,TRBJ1-2,TRBV28,few,TGTGCCAGCAGTCCCTGGGACAGAGATGGCTACACCTTC,CASSPWDRDGYTF
NA,TRBJ2-4,TRBV29-1,few,TGCAGCGTGGAACCGATCGGAAACATTCAGTACTTC,CSVEPIGNIQYF
NA,TRBJ1-2,TRBV6-5,NA,TGTGCCAGCAGTTACTCCCGTTTCTATGGCTACACCTTC,CASSYSRFYGYTF
TRBD1,TRBJ2-1,TRBV6-5,few,TGTGCCAGCAGATCCCTCCGGGACAGGGACAATGAGCAGTTCTTC,CASRSLRDRDNEQFF
NA,TRBJ2-5,TRBV6-5,few,TGTGCCAGCAGTCCCTGGACCCAAGAGACCCAGTACTTC,CASSPWTQETQYF